What follows is one T cell receptor (beta chain) and its context. Its cognate antigen is unknown. The germline V gene has CDR1 MNHEY and CDR2 SVGAGI. The germline V and J ends were trimmed by 2 bases and 1 base, with 8 bases remaining between them. The CDR3 length is 14 residues. These data come from a study of CD8+CD57+ T cells in acquired aplastic anemia. Patients included in sequencing had previously demonstrated CD8+CD57+ cell expansion by flow cytometry. Each patient had severe acquired aplastic anemia. All patients were therapy-naive when blood was sampled. Overall study results and limits: Patients and controls shared roughly 31 CD8+ CDR3 sequences, highly expressed in patients. Any difference that existed in CD8+ Simpson's diversity between patients and controls was not significant.

Genomic DNA, serving as template, underwent TCR beta VDJ and CDR3 profiling. TCRdb redid the calling of the reads with MiXCR, one entry per CDR3 protein. The sample lists around 430,000 distinct CDR3 sequences, around a third occurring once. Sequenced input: sorted CD4+, CD8+, or CD8+CD57+ T cells (not recorded which) from PBMCs. This TCR was recovered from a human donor with aplastic anemia. The chain uses TRBV6-5 and TRBJ1-1; a weak D match, TRBD1 (5 bases). This CDR3 is CASSYGGGNTEAFF. In nucleotides, the CDR3 is TGTGCCAGCAGTTACGGGGGGGGGAACACTGAAGCTTTCTTT.